This passage covers 18 T cell receptor beta chains from one sample sequenced in a study of T cells in Graves' hyperthyroidism and ophthalmopathy (dated by TCRdb to the late 2010s). The method behind the library was multiplex PCR. The run used an Illumina HiSeq 2000. Amplification of TCR beta CDR3 regions was carried out from RNA transcripts. For the first round of RT-PCR on the TCR CDR3, the HTBI primer set was used together with the Qiagen OneStep RT-PCR kit. The public reads were reanalyzed by TCRdb: fastp trimming at Q25, MiXCR alignment, in-frame beta chains only. Here each entry gathers all rows of one CDR3 protein and keeps the most common genes and DNA. The sample includes roughly 500,000 distinct CDR3 sequences, with about 16% observed a single time. Approximately 30% of the sample is taken by the ten largest. Sequenced material: blood. The receptors were gathered from a woman aged 30 to 39 with Graves' ophthalmopathy.

This clonotype has a count of ten or more. The chain combines TRBV5-8 with TRBJ2-7, with D maybe TRBD2 (5 bases). CDR3 size: 14 residues. Per the germline V gene, CDR1 is SGHTS and CDR2 is YDEGEE. Trimming removed 6 bases from V and 4 bases from J, with 17 bases in between. In DNA form, the CDR3 reads TGTGCCAGCACCCCGGCTCTAGCTGAGTACGAGCAGTACTTC. Amino acids: CASTPALAEYEQYF. Full variable domain (outside the CDR3, taken from reference TRBV5-8 and TRBJ2-7): EAGVTQSPTHLIKTRGQQATLRCSPISGHTSVYWYQQALGLGLQFLLWYDEGEERNRGNFPPRFSGRQFPNYSSELNVNALELEDSALYLCASTPALAEYEQYFGPGTRLTVT.

The rearrangement uses TRBV4-3 and TRBJ2-6; 11 bases are a match to TRBD2. The CDR3 contains 18 residues. Germline V lookup: CDR1 LGHNA, CDR2 YSLEER. After removal of 3 bases from V and 2 bases from J, the junction contained 6 bases not matched to a gene. DNA of the CDR3: TGCGCCAGCAGCCACCATAGCGGGAGGGCCACTGGGGCCAACGTCCTGACTTTC. Its translation is CASSHHSGRATGANVLTF.

This chain joins TRBV28 and TRBJ1-4; a weak D match, TRBD1 (5 bases). The CDR3 is 13 amino acids. The germline V gene has CDR1 MDHEN and CDR2 SYDVKM. V lost 5 bases, J lost 3 bases, and 7 bases lay in between. The CDR3 DNA follows: TGTGCCAGCAGTGGGGGTGCTAATGAAAAACTGTTTTTT. This codes for CASSGGANEKLFF.

This clonotype occurred a few times. This chain links TRBV24-1 with TRBJ2-1; TRBD1 is a possible D gene (5 bases). CDR1 and CDR2 from the germline V gene are KGHDR and SFDVKD. This CDR3 comprises 17 residues. Deletions cut 0 bases from V and 9 bases from J, with 20 bases between. The CDR3 loop is CATSDLTLAGQTVEQFF. The DNA of the CDR3 is TGTGCCACCAGTGATTTGACCCTGGCAGGGCAAACTGTTGAGCAGTTCTTC.

There are a few counts of this clonotype. The chain carries TRBV4-2 and TRBJ1-3; possible D gene TRBD1, 5 bases. The CDR3 covers 15 residues. Trimming took 3 bases from V and 3 from J, leaving 12 bases between them. CDR1 and CDR2 from the germline V gene are LGHNA and YNFKEQ. The CDR3 region is CASSQPQGRGNTIYF. CDR3 in DNA: TGTGCCAGCAGCCAGCCTCAGGGACGTGGAAACACCATATATTTT.

This clonotype occurred many times. V usage is TRBV28 and J usage is TRBJ1-1; a possible D gene is TRBD1 (5 bases). The V gene lost 2 bases and the J gene lost 1 base, with 11 bases spanning the gap. Germline CDR1 reads MDHEN; CDR2 reads SYDVKM. The CDR3 is made up of 15 amino acids. The CDR3 region is CASSLPGRRNTEAFF. The DNA for the CDR3 is TGTGCCAGCAGTTTACCGGGACGAAGGAACACTGAAGCTTTCTTT.

J is TRBJ1-4 and V is TRBV30; no clear D. This CDR3 has 12 residues. V was pared by 3 bases and J by 3 bases, with 5 bases between. CDR1 is GTSNPN, CDR2 SVGIG, per germline (reference sequence). The CDR3, as DNA: TGTGCCTGGAGCCCGCCTAATGAAAAACTGTTTTTT. Protein: CAWSPPNEKLFF.

V usage is TRBV4-1 and J usage is TRBJ2-7, with 8 positions matching TRBD2. The germline gives CDR1 MGHRA, CDR2 YSYEKL. The CDR3 has 21 amino acids. V trimming: 1 base; J trimming: 3 bases; junction bases outside the gene matches: 23. The CDR3 here is CASSQGIGREITKWGNYEQYF. The CDR3 coding sequence is TGCGCCAGCAGCCAAGGGATCGGGAGGGAGATCACGAAGTGGGGCAACTACGAGCAGTACTTC.

The chain links TRBV10-3 to TRBJ2-2; 8 bases agree with TRBD2. Trimming removed 6 bases from V and 1 base from J; junction bases left unmatched: 7. Germline V lookup: CDR1 ENHRY, CDR2 SYGVKD. CDR3 length: 16 amino acids. Here the CDR3 DNA reads TGTGCCATCAGGGCCGGGAGGGCGGGGAACACCGGGGAGCTGTTTTTT. Translation: CAIRAGRAGNTGELFF.

This clonotype appeared a few times. This sequence joins TRBV12-3 or TRBV12-4 and TRBJ1-2; perhaps TRBD1 as D (5 bases). CDR3 length equals 13 residues. Trimming shortened V by 1 base and J by 4 bases, and 7 bases separated the two germline ends. CDR3 region: CASSLGDVYGYTF. The CDR3 DNA follows: TGTGCCAGCAGTTTAGGGGACGTCTATGGCTACACCTTC.

In its sample, this clonotype was seen a few times. The genes are TRBV9 and TRBJ2-1, with a tentative D call TRBD1 (5 bases). This CDR3 spans 17 amino acids. Trimming removed 0 bases at V and 4 bases at J, with 17 bases between. Germline V lookup: CDR1 SGDLS, CDR2 YYNGEE. CDR3 residues: CASSVEQAPNIYNEQFF. The CDR3 bases are TGTGCCAGCAGCGTAGAACAGGCCCCAAACATATACAATGAGCAGTTCTTC.

This sequence joins TRBV19 and TRBJ2-1; 7 bases are shared with TRBD1. V lost 1 base and J lost 7; bases outside the gene matches: 7. Germline V gives CDR1 LNHDA, CDR2 SQIVND (reference sequence). This CDR3 comprises 15 residues. CDR3: CASSIGTGLMNEQFF. The CDR3, as DNA: TGTGCCAGTAGTATAGGGACAGGTCTGATGAATGAGCAGTTCTTC.

The table lists this clonotype with many counts. The chain recombines TRBV12-3 or TRBV12-4 with TRBJ2-1; the match to TRBD2 covers 14 bases. V gave up 3 bases and J gave up 5 bases; unmatched junction bases: 0. The CDR3 spans 15 residues. As DNA, the CDR3 is TGTGCCAGCAGTTTGACTAGCGGGAGGGACAATGAGCAGTTCTTC. This sequence encodes CASSLTSGRDNEQFF.

This clonotype was counted ten times or more. The chain links TRBV3-1 to TRBJ1-5, with 7 positions matching TRBD1. V gave up 4 bases and J gave up 5 bases; unmatched junction bases: 5. In germline, CDR1 is LGHDT, CDR2 YNNKEL (reference sequence). This CDR3 is built from 14 residues. The CDR3 DNA is TGTGCCAGCAGCCCACGACAGGGTCATCAGCCCCAGCATTTT. As protein: CASSPRQGHQPQHF.

The chain links TRBV19 to TRBJ2-3; 9 bases are a match to TRBD2. Germline loops: CDR1 LNHDA, CDR2 SQIVND (reference sequence). The length of the CDR3 is 15 residues. V was pared by 1 base and J by 5 bases, with 4 bases of the junction left unmatched. CDR3 DNA sequence: TGTGCCAGTAGTATAGTAGCGGGAGCGGGAGATACGCAGTATTTT. Its protein is CASSIVAGAGDTQYF.

This clonotype was observed at least ten times. This chain connects TRBV7-9 to TRBJ2-5; the D gene could be TRBD1 or TRBD2 (6 bases each). The germline CDR1 and CDR2 sequences are SEHNR and FQNEAQ (reference sequence). The CDR3 extends over 15 amino acids. The germline V and J ends were trimmed by 8 bases and 1 base, with 17 bases remaining between them. The CDR3 nucleotides read TGTGCCAGCGGCTGGGGGCGGGACATCCAAGAGACCCAGTACTTC. Translating it yields CASGWGRDIQETQYF.

This clonotype appeared a few times. This chain joins TRBV28 and TRBJ2-7; possible D gene TRBD2, 5 bases. CDR3 length equals 14 residues. Germline CDR1 reads MDHEN; CDR2 reads SYDVKM. V was cut by 3 bases and J by 3 bases, with 12 bases left in between. The chain's CDR3 is CASSLIARLYEQYF. The CDR3 bases are TGTGCCAGCAGTTTGATAGCGAGGCTCTACGAGCAGTACTTC.

This clonotype was recorded at least ten times. Here the CDR3 DNA reads TGTGCCAGCAGGAGAGGAGGGGAGGGGTCCCATGAGCAGTTCTTC. Translating gives CASRRGGEGSHEQFF. The chain is built from TRBV28 and TRBJ2-1; the match to TRBD2 covers 7 bases. The CDR3 is made up of 15 amino acids. Looked up from germline, CDR1 is MDHEN and CDR2 is SYDVKM. Trimming cost V 6 bases and J 8 bases; bases outside gene matches: 13.